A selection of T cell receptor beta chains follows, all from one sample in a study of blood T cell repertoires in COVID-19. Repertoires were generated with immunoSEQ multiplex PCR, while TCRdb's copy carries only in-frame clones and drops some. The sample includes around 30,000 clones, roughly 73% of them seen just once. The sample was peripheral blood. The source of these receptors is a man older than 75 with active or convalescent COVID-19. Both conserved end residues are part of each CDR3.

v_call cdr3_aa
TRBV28 CASSFLGALDF
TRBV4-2 CASSQDSQQNTGELFF
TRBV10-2 CASSEGTASYEQYF
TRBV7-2 CASSEQGMGSYEQYF
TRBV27 CASSSRYNEQFF
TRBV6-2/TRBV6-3 CASSYPGRGGYEQYF
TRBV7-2 CASRITGVSGEKLFF
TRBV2 CASSQNRDSGNTIYF
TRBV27 CASSLYSGQGYTGELFF
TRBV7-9 CAATVGTSGKFDEQFF
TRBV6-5 CASSYMGGRSLETQYF
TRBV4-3 CASSQDYQGVGETQYF
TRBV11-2 CASSPHYEQYF
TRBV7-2 CASSLVPSANNEQFF
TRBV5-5 CASSARGSRNQPQHF
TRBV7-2 CASSLTSRLSYEQYF
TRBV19 CASTPPGLDAEAFF
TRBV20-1 CSASASGIGTDTQYF
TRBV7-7 CASSLLAGGDGEQFF
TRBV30 CAWSPGSADTQYF
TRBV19 CASRGPNTDTQYF
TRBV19 CASSPRDRDTGELFF
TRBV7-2 CASSLGAFTDTQYF
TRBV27 CASSSLRGVSYNEQFF
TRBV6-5 CASRYPGGVTGELFF